This T cell receptor (beta chain) was found in a study of cytomegalovirus exposure and HLA in healthy donors. Study findings and constraints: The majority of CMV-associated TCR beta chains were reported as apparently HLA-restricted in a later analysis.

The CDR3 loop spans 13 amino acids. Germline CDR1 and CDR2: MNHNY and SVGAGI (reference sequence). V shed 4 bases, J shed 7 bases, and the junction held 3 bases outside the gene matches. 60 Vbeta and 13 Jbeta primers were used in PCR. Per the authors' pipeline: It was a later analysis that counted about 80 million unique TCR beta chains, of which around 11 million were shared. The method was immunoSEQ multiplex PCR; TCRdb's version includes in-frame clones alone and lacks a portion of them. V and J calls and clone size are as listed in that table; D and trimming were resolved from the DNA. The data hold under 200,000 clones, with roughly 76% observed a single time. This donor's file did not include a recorded CMV serostatus. This clone was counted a single time. Its specificity is not known.

The clonotype was recovered from a human donor in good health. The rearrangement joins TRBV6-6 to TRBJ2-5, with TRBD1 identical over 10 bases. The material sequenced was PBMCs. This CDR3 is CASSSGTGVTQYF. The CDR3, as DNA: TGTGCCAGCAGTTCCGGGACAGGGGTGACCCAGTACTTC.